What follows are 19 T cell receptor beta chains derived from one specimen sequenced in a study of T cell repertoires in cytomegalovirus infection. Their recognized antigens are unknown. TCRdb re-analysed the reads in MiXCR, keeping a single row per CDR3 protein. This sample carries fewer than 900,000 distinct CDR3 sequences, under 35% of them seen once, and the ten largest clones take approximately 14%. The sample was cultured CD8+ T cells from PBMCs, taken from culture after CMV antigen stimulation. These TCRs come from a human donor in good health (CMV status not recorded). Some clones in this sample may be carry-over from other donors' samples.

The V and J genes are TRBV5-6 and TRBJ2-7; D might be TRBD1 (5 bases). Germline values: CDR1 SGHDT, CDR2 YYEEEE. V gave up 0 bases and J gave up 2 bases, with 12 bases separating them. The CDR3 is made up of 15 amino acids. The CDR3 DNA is TGTGCCAGCAGCTTGGGGGCAGGGTTAACCTACGAGCAGTACGTC. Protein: CASSLGAGLTYEQYV.

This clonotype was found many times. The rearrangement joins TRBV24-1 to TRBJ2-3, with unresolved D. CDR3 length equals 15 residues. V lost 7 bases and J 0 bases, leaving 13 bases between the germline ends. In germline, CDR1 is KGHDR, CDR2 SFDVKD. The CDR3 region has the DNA TGTGCCACCAGGTCCGGATCTACTAGCACAGATACGCAGTATTTT. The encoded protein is CATRSGSTSTDTQYF.

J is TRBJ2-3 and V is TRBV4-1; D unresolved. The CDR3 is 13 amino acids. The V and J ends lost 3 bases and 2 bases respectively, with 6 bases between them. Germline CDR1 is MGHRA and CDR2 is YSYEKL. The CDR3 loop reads CASSQQSTDTQYF. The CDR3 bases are TGCGCCAGCAGCCAGCAATCCACAGATACGCAGTATTTT.

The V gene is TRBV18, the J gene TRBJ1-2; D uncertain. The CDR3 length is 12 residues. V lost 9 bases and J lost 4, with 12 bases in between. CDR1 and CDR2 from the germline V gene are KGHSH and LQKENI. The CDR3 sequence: CASSTEGYGYTF. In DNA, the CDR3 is TGTGCCAGTTCGACGGAAGGCTATGGCTACACCTTC.

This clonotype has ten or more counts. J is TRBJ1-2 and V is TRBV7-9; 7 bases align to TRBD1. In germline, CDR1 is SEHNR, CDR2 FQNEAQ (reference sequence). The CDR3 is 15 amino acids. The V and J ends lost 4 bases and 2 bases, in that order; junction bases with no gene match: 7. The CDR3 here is CASSSRDSLNYGYTF. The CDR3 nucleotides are TGTGCCAGCAGCTCCCGGGACAGCCTGAACTATGGCTACACCTTC.

As DNA, the CDR3 is TGTGCCAGCAGCTTACCAGAGCGACAGGGGCCGACCGATAAAAACATTCAGTACTTC. As protein: CASSLPERQGPTDKNIQYF. The chain combines TRBV11-3 with TRBJ2-4, with 8 bases identical to TRBD1. CDR3 length: 19 amino acids. Germline V gene sequence: CDR1 SGHNT, CDR2 YENEEA. V was clipped by 2 bases and J by 4 bases; unmatched bases: 16.

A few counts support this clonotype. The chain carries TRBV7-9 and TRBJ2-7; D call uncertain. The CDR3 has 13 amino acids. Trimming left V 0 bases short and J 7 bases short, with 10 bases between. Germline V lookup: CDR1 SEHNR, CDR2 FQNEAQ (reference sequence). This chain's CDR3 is CASSLATALEQYF. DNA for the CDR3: TGTGCCAGCAGCTTAGCGACGGCCCTTGAGCAGTACTTC.

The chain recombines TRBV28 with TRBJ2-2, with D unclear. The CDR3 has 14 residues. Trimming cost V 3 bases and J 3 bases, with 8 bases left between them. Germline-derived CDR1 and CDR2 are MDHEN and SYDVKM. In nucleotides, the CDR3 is TGTGCCAGCAGTTTCAGAGACTACACCGGGGAGCTGTTTTTT. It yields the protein CASSFRDYTGELFF.

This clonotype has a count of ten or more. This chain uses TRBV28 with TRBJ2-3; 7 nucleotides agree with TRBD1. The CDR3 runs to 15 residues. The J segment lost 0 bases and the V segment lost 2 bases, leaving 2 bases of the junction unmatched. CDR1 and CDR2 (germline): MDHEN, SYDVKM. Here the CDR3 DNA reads TGTGCCAGCAGTTTAGGGGACAGAAGCACAGATACGCAGTATTTT. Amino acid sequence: CASSLGDRSTDTQYF.

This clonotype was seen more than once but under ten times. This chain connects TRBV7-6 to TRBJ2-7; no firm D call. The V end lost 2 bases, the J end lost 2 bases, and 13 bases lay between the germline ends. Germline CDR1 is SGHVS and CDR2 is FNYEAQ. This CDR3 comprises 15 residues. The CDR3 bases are TGTGCCAGCAGCTTACGGACCAGTGGGACCTACGAGCAGTACTTC. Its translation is CASSLRTSGTYEQYF.

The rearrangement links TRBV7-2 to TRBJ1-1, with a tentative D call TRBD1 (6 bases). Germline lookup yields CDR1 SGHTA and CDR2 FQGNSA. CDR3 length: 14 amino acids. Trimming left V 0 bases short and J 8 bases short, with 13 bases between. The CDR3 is CASSLAGGGGEAFF. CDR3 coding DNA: TGTGCCAGCAGCTTAGCCGGGGGTGGGGGCGAAGCTTTCTTT. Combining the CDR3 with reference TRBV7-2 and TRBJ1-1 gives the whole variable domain GAGVSQSPSNKVTEKGKDVELRCDPISGHTALYWYRQSLGQGLEFLIYFQGNSAPDKSGLPSDRFSAERTGGSVSTLTIQRTQQEDSAVYLCASSLAGGGGEAFFGQGTRLTVV.

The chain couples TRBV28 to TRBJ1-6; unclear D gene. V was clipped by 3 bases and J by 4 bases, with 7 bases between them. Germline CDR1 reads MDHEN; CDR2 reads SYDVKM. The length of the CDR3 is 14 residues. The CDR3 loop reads CASSFRRYNSPLHF. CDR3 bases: TGTGCCAGCAGTTTCAGACGGTATAATTCACCCCTCCACTTT.

CDR3 in amino acids: CASSSPAENTEAFF. As DNA, the CDR3 is TGTGCCAGCAGCTCCCCAGCGGAGAACACTGAAGCTTTCTTT. The V call is TRBV7-6, the J call TRBJ1-1, with no clear D. This CDR3 has 14 amino acids. V was shortened by 4 bases and J by 1 base, with 10 bases between the two germline ends. Germline CDR1 is SGHVS and CDR2 is FNYEAQ. The complete variable domain, with remaining parts taken from reference TRBV7-6 and TRBJ1-1, reads GAGVSQSPRYKVTKRGQDVALRCDPISGHVSLYWYRQALGQGPEFLTYFNYEAQQDKSGLPNDRFSAERPEGSISTLTIQRTEQRDSAMYRCASSSPAENTEAFFGQGTRLTVV.

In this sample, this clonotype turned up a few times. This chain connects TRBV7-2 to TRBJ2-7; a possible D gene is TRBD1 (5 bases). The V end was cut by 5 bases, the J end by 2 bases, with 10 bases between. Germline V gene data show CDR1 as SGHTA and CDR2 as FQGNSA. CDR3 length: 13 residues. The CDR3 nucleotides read TGTGCCAGCAGCATTGACAGAGCCTACGAGCAGTACGTC. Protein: CASSIDRAYEQYV.

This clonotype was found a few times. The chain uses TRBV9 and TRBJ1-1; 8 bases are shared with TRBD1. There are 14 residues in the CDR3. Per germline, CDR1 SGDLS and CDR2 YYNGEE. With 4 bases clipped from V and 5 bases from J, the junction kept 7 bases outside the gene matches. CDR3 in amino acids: CASSPSDRGTEAFF. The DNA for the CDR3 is TGTGCCAGCAGCCCAAGTGACAGGGGAACTGAAGCTTTCTTT.

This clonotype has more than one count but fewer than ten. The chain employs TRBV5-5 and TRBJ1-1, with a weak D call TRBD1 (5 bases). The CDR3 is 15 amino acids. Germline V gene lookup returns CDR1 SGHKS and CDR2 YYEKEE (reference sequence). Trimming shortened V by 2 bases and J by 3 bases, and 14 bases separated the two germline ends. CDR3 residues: CASSFGGGFDTEAFF. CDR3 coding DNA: TGTGCCAGCAGCTTTGGGGGAGGTTTCGACACTGAAGCTTTCTTT.

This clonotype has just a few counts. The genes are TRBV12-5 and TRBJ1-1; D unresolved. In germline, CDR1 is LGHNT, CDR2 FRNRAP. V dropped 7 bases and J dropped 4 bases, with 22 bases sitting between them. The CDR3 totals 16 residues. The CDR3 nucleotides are TGTGCTAGTGCCCTCCCGGGAGGGTTATTGGTCACTGAAGCTTTCTTT. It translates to CASALPGGLLVTEAFF.

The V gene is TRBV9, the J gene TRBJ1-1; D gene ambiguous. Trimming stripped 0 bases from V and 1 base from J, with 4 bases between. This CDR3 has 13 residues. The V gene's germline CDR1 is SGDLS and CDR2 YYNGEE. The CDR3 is CASSVGRNTEAFF. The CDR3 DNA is TGTGCCAGCAGCGTAGGGCGGAACACTGAAGCTTTCTTT.

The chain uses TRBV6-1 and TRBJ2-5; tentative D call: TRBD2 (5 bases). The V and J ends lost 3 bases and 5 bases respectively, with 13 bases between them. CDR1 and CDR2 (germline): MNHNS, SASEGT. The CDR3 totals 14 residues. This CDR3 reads CASSDPTSGETQYF. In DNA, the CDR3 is TGTGCCAGCAGTGACCCCACCTCGGGGGAGACCCAGTACTTC.